This T cell receptor (beta chain) was obtained from a study of blood T cell repertoires in COVID-19. In its sample, this clone was seen once. Original analysis: The assay estimated nucleated cells by amplifying reference gene primers. The assay was immunoSEQ multiplex PCR, and TCRdb's table has in-frame clones only and misses some. V and J calls and clone size are given by that table; D and trimming were obtained from the DNA. Of about 170,000 clones in the sample, 70% to 85% are singletons; the top ten hold 7%. The ends were cut back, 4 bases at V and 4 bases at J, with 13 bases in the middle. Germline CDR1 reads MGHDK; CDR2 reads SYGVNS. This CDR3 region has 14 residues.

The clonotype originates from a woman aged 40 to 50 with COVID-19, enrolled during active disease. This chain links TRBV25-1 with TRBJ1-1; perhaps TRBD1 as D (5 bases). Input material: peripheral blood. CDR3 in amino acids: CASSAAGGFTEAFF. As DNA, the CDR3 is TGTGCCAGCAGTGCCGCGGGGGGGTTCACTGAAGCTTTCTTT.